Listed below are T cell receptor beta chains from one sample, sequenced in a study of cytomegalovirus exposure and HLA in healthy donors. Profiled with immunoSEQ multiplex PCR; TCRdb holds only in-frame clones, not every one. Of roughly 150,000 clones listed, 80% to 85% are singletons. The sequenced sample consisted of PBMCs. The receptors originated from a boy younger than 10 in good health and CMV-seronegative. Each CDR3 is given with its conserved first and last residue. A D gene is named only where the DNA matches it firmly. The size entry is marked missing in some rows and otherwise reads once, few, many or a size class.

J | size | V | D | DNA | CDR3
TRBJ1-3 | . | TRBV6-6 | . | TGTGCCAGCAGTCACAACCCACAGGGAACTGGAAACACCATATATTTT | CASSHNPQGTGNTIYF
TRBJ2-3 | . | TRBV27 | . | TGTGCCAGCAGTTCGCCGGGGGGCGGCACAGATACGCAGTATTTT | CASSSPGGGTDTQYF
TRBJ1-1 | few | TRBV5-6 | TRBD1 | TGTGCCAGCAGCCTACAGGGGCACGCTGAAGCTTTCTTT | CASSLQGHAEAFF
TRBJ1-2 | . | TRBV27 | . | TGTGCCAGCAGTTTTTCGGAGCTGAGCTATGGCTACACCTTC | CASSFSELSYGYTF
TRBJ2-3 | . | TRBV5-1 | . | TGCGCCAGCGACGGTGGGGCTAGCACAGATACGCAGTATTTT | CASDGGASTDTQYF
TRBJ1-5 | . | TRBV19 | . | TGTGCCAGTAGTCCGCCGACAGCCAGGGATCAGCCCCAGCATTTT | CASSPPTARDQPQHF
TRBJ2-7 | . | TRBV7-2 | TRBD1 | TGTGCCAGCAGCTTCGACAGGGGGTTTGGCGAGCAGTACTTC | CASSFDRGFGEQYF
TRBJ2-7 | . | TRBV7-2 | TRBD2 | TGTGCCAGCAGCCGACTAGCGGGAGGGGTCTACGAGCAGTACTTC | CASSRLAGGVYEQYF
TRBJ1-5 | . | TRBV21-1 | . | TGTGCCAGCAGCAAACCGGGGGGCTGCCATCAGCCCCAGCATTTT | CASSKPGGCHQPQHF
TRBJ1-6 | once | TRBV6-1 | TRBD1 | TGTGCCAGCAGTGAAGACCAGGGACAGGGTAATTCACCCCTCCACTTT | CASSEDQGQGNSPLHF
TRBJ1-2 | . | TRBV15 | TRBD1 | TGTGCCACCAGCAGAGCTTTCAGTGGGTTTAAGCGGAGGTCAGGGGGCGCGGACTATGGCTACACCTTC | CATSRAFSGFKRRSGGADYGYTF
TRBJ2-5 | . | TRBV19 | . | TGTGCCAGTAGTACGGACCTATTGGGGCAGACCCAGTACTTC | CASSTDLLGQTQYF
TRBJ2-7 | . | TRBV7-8 | TRBD2 | TGTGCCAGCAGTCCCCCTAGCGGGAGCTACGAGCAGTACTTC | CASSPPSGSYEQYF
TRBJ2-3 | . | TRBV10-3 | . | TGTGCCATCAGAAAACAGGTCACAGATACGCAGTATTTT | CAIRKQVTDTQYF
TRBJ2-5 | once | TRBV29-1 | . | TGCAGCGTTAGTGTCGGCGGGGAGACCCAGTACTTC | CSVSVGGETQYF
TRBJ1-2 | . | TRBV10-3 | TRBD1 | TGTGCCATCAGCGGACAGGGGATATTGTATGGCTACACCTTC | CAISGQGILYGYTF
TRBJ2-1 | . | TRBV28 | TRBD2 | TGTGCCAGCAGTTGGCTGGGTCTAGCGGGATTTCTGTACAATGAGCAGTTCTTC | CASSWLGLAGFLYNEQFF
TRBJ2-1 | . | TRBV5-8 | TRBD2 | TGTGCCAGCAGCCTGCTTCAGTTTGCGGGAGGGCTAGGGTACAATGAGCAGTTCTTC | CASSLLQFAGGLGYNEQFF
TRBJ1-2 | . | TRBV10-3 | TRBD1 | TGTGCCATCAGTGAGCGGACAGGGGCACCCCAATATTATGGCTACACCTTC | CAISERTGAPQYYGYTF
TRBJ2-7 | . | TRBV27 | . | TGTGCCAGCAGTTCACCCCGGCCACAAGCGGCCTACGAGCAGTACTTC | CASSSPRPQAAYEQYF
TRBJ2-5 | few | TRBV7-6 | . | TGTGCCAGCAGCTTAGAATGGGGGGGCCCTTCGGAGACCCAGTACTTC | CASSLEWGGPSETQYF
TRBJ2-7 | . | TRBV7-9 | . | TGTTCCAGCAGAGCGGATCTGTTCCAGCAGTACTTC | CSSRADLFQQYF
TRBJ1-2 | . | TRBV2 | TRBD1 | TGTGCCAGCAGACTTCTCCCGGGACAGGGGTATTATGGCTACACCTTC | CASRLLPGQGYYGYTF
TRBJ2-5 | . | TRBV7-9 | TRBD2 | TGTGCCAGCAGCTTAGTGGAGACTAGCGGGAGTCACGAGACCCAGTACTTC | CASSLVETSGSHETQYF
TRBJ2-1 | . | TRBV6-1 | . | TGTGCCAGCAGCCCTATCTGGGCCAATGAGCAGTTCTTC | CASSPIWANEQFF
TRBJ2-3 | once | TRBV6-5 | . | TGTGCCAGCAGTTCTACCGCCAGGGGACCAGATACGCAGTATTTT | CASSSTARGPDTQYF
TRBJ2-1 | . | TRBV29-1 | . | TGCAGCGCCCTACCGAATGAGCAGTTCTTC | CSALPNEQFF
TRBJ1-6 | . | TRBV6-4 | . | TGTGCCAGCAGTGAAGTCGGCGGGGGGCAATCACCCCTCCACTTT | CASSEVGGGQSPLHF
TRBJ1-1 | . | TRBV10-1 | TRBD1 | TGCGCCAGCAGTGTAGGAGGGTCAGGGGGAACTTTCTTT | CASSVGGSGGTFF
TRBJ2-2 | . | TRBV7-6 | . | TGTGCCAGCAGCTCCGACAGTTTCACCGGGGAGCTGTTTTTT | CASSSDSFTGELFF